A selection of T cell receptor beta chains follows, all from one sample in a study of shared clonotypes between healthy human individuals. Libraries were prepared by immunoSEQ multiplex PCR; TCRdb keeps only in-frame clonotypes and omits some of them. Among 850,000 to 1,100,000 clones listed, approximately 80% were seen once. Sequencing was done on a sample of memory CD4+ T cells from PBMCs. The receptor set was obtained from a man aged 18-30 years in good health. Some clones in this sample may be carry-over from other donors' samples. CDR3s include the opening cysteine and the closing phenylalanine or tryptophan. D genes are given only for firm matches. Clone size appears in some rows only: once, few, many, or a class for an expanded clone.

j_call: TRBJ1-2
clone_size: .
v_call: TRBV6-5
cdr3_length: 16
d_call: .
cdr3_aa: CASSSFRVGEWYGYTF
cdr3_nt: TGTGCCAGCAGTTCTTTCAGGGTCGGGGAGTGGTATGGCTACACCTTC

j_call: TRBJ1-2
clone_size: .
v_call: TRBV27
cdr3_length: 13
d_call: .
cdr3_aa: CASSLSMGLAYTF
cdr3_nt: TGTGCCAGCAGTTTATCGATGGGGCTGGCCTACACCTTC

j_call: TRBJ2-2
clone_size: .
v_call: TRBV2
cdr3_length: 14
d_call: .
cdr3_aa: CASRYGRNTGELFF
cdr3_nt: TGTGCCAGCCGGTACGGGAGGAACACCGGGGAGCTGTTTTTT

j_call: TRBJ2-1
clone_size: .
v_call: TRBV28
cdr3_length: 14
d_call: TRBD1
cdr3_aa: CATVDRGNYNEQFF
cdr3_nt: TGTGCCACCGTGGACAGGGGGAACTACAATGAGCAGTTCTTC

j_call: TRBJ2-7
clone_size: .
v_call: TRBV14
cdr3_length: 14
d_call: TRBD2
cdr3_aa: CASSQLAGGYEQYF
cdr3_nt: TGTGCCAGCAGCCAACTAGCGGGAGGTTACGAGCAGTACTTC

j_call: TRBJ1-1
clone_size: .
v_call: TRBV27
cdr3_length: 16
d_call: .
cdr3_aa: CASSRTPQNSNTEAFF
cdr3_nt: TGTGCCAGCAGTAGGACACCTCAAAATTCTAACACTGAAGCTTTCTTT

j_call: TRBJ1-3
clone_size: .
v_call: TRBV5-8
cdr3_length: 18
d_call: TRBD1
cdr3_aa: CASSLRGQGALFGNTIYF
cdr3_nt: TGTGCCAGCAGCTTGCGTGGACAGGGGGCTTTGTTTGGAAACACCATATATTTT

j_call: TRBJ2-1
clone_size: .
v_call: TRBV27
cdr3_length: 16
d_call: TRBD2
cdr3_aa: CASSPKAGNANNEQFF
cdr3_nt: TGTGCCAGCAGTCCAAAAGCGGGGAACGCAAATAATGAGCAGTTCTTC

j_call: TRBJ2-7
clone_size: once
v_call: TRBV6-6
cdr3_length: 14
d_call: TRBD2
cdr3_aa: CASRKRELAYEQYF
cdr3_nt: TGTGCCAGCAGGAAGCGGGAATTGGCCTACGAGCAGTACTTC

j_call: TRBJ1-4
clone_size: .
v_call: TRBV25-1
cdr3_length: 15
d_call: .
cdr3_aa: CASSVQGRYNEKLFF
cdr3_nt: TGTGCCAGCAGTGTTCAGGGGCGATATAATGAAAAACTGTTTTTT

j_call: TRBJ2-5
clone_size: .
v_call: TRBV5-1
cdr3_length: 16
d_call: .
cdr3_aa: CASSLGPETVQETQYF
cdr3_nt: TGCGCCAGCAGCCTAGGGCCAGAGACAGTTCAAGAGACCCAGTACTTC

j_call: TRBJ1-2
clone_size: .
v_call: TRBV2
cdr3_length: 11
d_call: .
cdr3_aa: CASTRDKGYTF
cdr3_nt: TGTGCCAGCACCCGGGACAAAGGCTACACCTTC

j_call: TRBJ1-5
clone_size: .
v_call: TRBV28
cdr3_length: 15
d_call: .
cdr3_aa: CASRLRGYSNQPQHF
cdr3_nt: TGTGCCAGCAGACTCAGGGGATATAGCAATCAGCCCCAGCATTTT

j_call: TRBJ1-2
clone_size: .
v_call: TRBV5-1
cdr3_length: 12
d_call: .
cdr3_aa: CASSLEKRGYTF
cdr3_nt: TGCGCCAGCAGCTTGGAGAAACGTGGCTACACCTTC